The 16 T cell receptor beta chains below were found in one sample sequenced in a study of blood T cell repertoires in COVID-19. Generated by immunoSEQ multiplex PCR, the TCRdb table keeps only in-frame clones and is missing some. The sample shows 160,000 or so clones, about 81% of them seen only once. Input material: peripheral blood. These receptors originate from a woman of 80 years or more with acute or convalescent COVID-19.

This clone was detected only a few times. The chain recombines TRBV7-2 with TRBJ2-3, with D perhaps TRBD2 (5 bases). Deletions cut 5 bases from V and 3 bases from J, with 15 bases between. Germline V lookup: CDR1 SGHTA, CDR2 FQGNSA. The CDR3 totals 15 residues. In DNA form, the CDR3 reads TGTGCCAGCAGCCTCACTAGTATGGGAACAGATACGCAGTATTTT. Residues: CASSLTSMGTDTQYF. Combining the CDR3 with reference TRBV7-2 and TRBJ2-3 gives the whole variable domain GAGVSQSPSNKVTEKGKDVELRCDPISGHTALYWYRQSLGQGLEFLIYFQGNSAPDKSGLPSDRFSAERTGGSVSTLTIQRTQQEDSAVYLCASSLTSMGTDTQYFGPGTRLTVL.

The chain links TRBV29-1 to TRBJ1-1; D ambiguous. This CDR3 spans 14 amino acids. The germline V gene has CDR1 SQVTM and CDR2 ANQGSEA. Trimming left V 7 bases short and J 0 bases short, with 15 bases between. The CDR3 region has the DNA TGCAGCGACGCGGGGAGCCGAATGAACACTGAAGCTTTCTTT. Encoded protein: CSDAGSRMNTEAFF.

V usage is TRBV9 and J usage is TRBJ1-6; tentative D call: TRBD1 (5 bases). Trimming pared 3 bases from V and 12 bases from J, leaving 16 bases between. Germline V gene data show CDR1 as SGDLS and CDR2 as YYNGEE. The CDR3 sequence is 14 residues long. This CDR3 is CASSAQTGTLPLHF. The DNA for the CDR3 is TGTGCCAGCAGCGCACAGACGGGGACTTTACCCCTCCACTTT.

The gene calls are TRBV13 and TRBJ2-1, with 10 bases matching TRBD2. Per the germline V gene, CDR1 is PRHDT and CDR2 is FYEKMQ (reference sequence). The CDR3 consists of 16 residues. The V and J ends lost 0 bases and 7 bases, in that order; junction bases with no gene match: 6. In DNA form, the CDR3 reads TGTGCCAGCAGCTTAGGCCTAGCGGGAGTAGGTAATGAGCAGTTCTTC. It specifies CASSLGLAGVGNEQFF.

This sequence joins TRBV12-3 or TRBV12-4 and TRBJ1-3; unclear D gene. V lost 5 bases and J lost 6, with 5 bases in between. The CDR3 consists of 11 residues. CDR3 coding DNA: TGTGCCAGCAGTCGTTCAAACACCATATATTTT. Translated: CASSRSNTIYF.

This clone turned up a few times. The chain uses TRBV28 and TRBJ1-2; D might be TRBD1 (6 bases). Germline V gene lookup returns CDR1 MDHEN and CDR2 SYDVKM. This CDR3 is built from 13 residues. The germline V and J ends were trimmed by 5 bases and 8 bases, with 15 bases remaining between them. This CDR3 is CASSPTGSSGYTF. CDR3 nucleotide sequence: TGTGCCAGCAGTCCCACAGGGAGTTCAGGCTACACCTTC.

This chain links TRBV29-1 with TRBJ2-3, with 11 bases matching TRBD2. In germline, CDR1 is SQVTM, CDR2 ANQGSEA. The CDR3 sequence is 15 residues long. With V trimmed by 3 bases and J by 4 bases, 6 bases remained unmatched. As DNA, the CDR3 is TGCAGCGTTGAGGGTAGCGGGAGGGGCGCAGATACGCAGTATTTT. Translating it yields CSVEGSGRGADTQYF.

The chain recombines TRBV5-5 with TRBJ2-1, with D perhaps matching TRBD1 (6 bases). Trimming shortened V by 4 bases and J by 0 bases, and 11 bases separated the two germline ends. The germline gives CDR1 SGHKS, CDR2 YYEKEE (reference sequence). This CDR3 spans 15 amino acids. The CDR3 loop is CASSQEGGSYNEQFF. As DNA, the CDR3 is TGTGCCAGCAGCCAGGAAGGGGGCTCCTACAATGAGCAGTTCTTC.

Only a few counts were recorded for this clone. The rearrangement links TRBV19 to TRBJ2-1; D might be TRBD1 (6 bases). Deletions cut 5 bases from V and 15 bases from J, with 17 bases between. The CDR3 runs to 12 residues. The germline CDR1 and CDR2 sequences are LNHDA and SQIVND (reference sequence). CDR3 loop: CASSFSGTSRFF. The CDR3 bases are TGTGCCAGTAGTTTCTCCGGGACAAGCCGGTTCTTC.

This chain links TRBV5-1 with TRBJ2-1, with 10 bases aligning to TRBD1. The CDR3 contains 15 residues. V was pared by 4 bases and J by 5 bases, with 6 bases of the junction left unmatched. From germline, CDR1 is SGHRS and CDR2 YFSETQ. CDR3 sequence: CASSPGQGMHNEQFF. The CDR3 DNA follows: TGCGCCAGCAGCCCGGGACAGGGGATGCACAATGAGCAGTTCTTC.

This chain joins TRBV19 and TRBJ1-5; 9 nucleotides line up with TRBD1. Germline V CDR1 and CDR2: LNHDA, SQIVND (reference sequence). The trim removed 4 bases at V and 4 bases at J, leaving 11 bases unmatched. The CDR3 has 17 residues. CDR3 in amino acids: CASSRDRAREENQPQHF. The CDR3, as DNA: TGTGCCAGTAGTAGGGACAGGGCGAGGGAGGAAAATCAGCCCCAGCATTTT.

The rearrangement links TRBV6-5 to TRBJ1-1, with 7 bases lining up with TRBD1. V was pared by 6 bases and J by 3 bases, with 1 base of the junction left unmatched. CDR3 length equals 12 residues. Germline V gene data show CDR1 as MNHEY and CDR2 as SVGAGI. CDR3 region: CASRRGHTEAFF. The CDR3 nucleotides are TGTGCCAGCAGGAGGGGGCACACTGAAGCTTTCTTT.

The J gene is TRBJ2-3, the V gene TRBV5-1; weak D call: TRBD1 (5 bases). V was trimmed by 0 bases and J by 4 bases, leaving 12 bases between them. CDR1 is SGHRS, CDR2 YFSETQ, per germline. The CDR3 runs 15 residues. The CDR3 coding sequence is TGCGCCAGCAGCTTGGAGTTCCTGGGGCCAGATACGCAGTATTTT. Residues: CASSLEFLGPDTQYF.

This clone was observed a single time. The gene calls are TRBV3-1 (or the pseudogene TRBV3-2) and TRBJ2-5; TRBD2 matches at 9 bases. CDR1 is LGHDT, CDR2 YNNKEL, per germline (reference sequence). With 1 base clipped from V and 5 bases from J, the junction kept 8 bases outside the gene matches. The CDR3 runs to 16 residues. DNA of the CDR3: TGTGCCAGCAGCCAAGGGGTCAGCGGGGGGCACGAGACCCAGTACTTC. Translating it yields CASSQGVSGGHETQYF.

V usage is TRBV10-1 and J usage is TRBJ2-1, with 13 nucleotides matching TRBD2. The junction had 10 bases not matched to a gene; V was cut back by 4 bases and J by 7 bases. The CDR3 covers 17 residues. The germline gives CDR1 WNHNN, CDR2 SYGVQD (reference sequence). CDR3 protein: CASSGTGLAGVRNEQFF. In nucleotides, the CDR3 is TGCGCCAGCAGTGGGACTGGACTAGCGGGAGTACGGAATGAGCAGTTCTTC.

This chain links TRBV3-1 (or the pseudogene TRBV3-2) with TRBJ2-7, with D possibly being TRBD1 (6 bases). V was trimmed by 8 bases and J by 0 bases, leaving 14 bases between them. The CDR3 covers 14 residues. Germline CDR1 reads LGHDT; CDR2 reads YNNKEL (reference sequence). CDR3 nucleotide sequence: TGTGCCAGCGCGAACCGGGACACCTCCTACGAGCAGTACTTC. Translating gives CASANRDTSYEQYF.